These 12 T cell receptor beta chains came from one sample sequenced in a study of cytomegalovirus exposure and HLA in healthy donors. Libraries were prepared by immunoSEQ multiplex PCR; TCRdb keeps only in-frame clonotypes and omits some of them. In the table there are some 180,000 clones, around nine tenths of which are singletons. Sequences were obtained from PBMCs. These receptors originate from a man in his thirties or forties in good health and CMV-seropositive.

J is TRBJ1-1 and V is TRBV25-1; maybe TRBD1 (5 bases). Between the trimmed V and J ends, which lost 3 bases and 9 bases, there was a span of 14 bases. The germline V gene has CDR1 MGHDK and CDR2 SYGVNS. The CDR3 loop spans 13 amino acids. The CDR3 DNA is TGTGCCAGCAGTGAGGACGGGACCCTAAAAGCTTTCTTT. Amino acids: CASSEDGTLKAFF.

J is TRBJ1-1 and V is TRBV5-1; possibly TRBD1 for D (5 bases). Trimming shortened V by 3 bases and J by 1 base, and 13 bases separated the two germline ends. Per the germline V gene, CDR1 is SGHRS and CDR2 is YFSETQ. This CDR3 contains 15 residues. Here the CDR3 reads CASSSRRQPNTEAFF. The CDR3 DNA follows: TGCGCCAGCAGCTCGCGACGACAGCCGAACACTGAAGCTTTCTTT.

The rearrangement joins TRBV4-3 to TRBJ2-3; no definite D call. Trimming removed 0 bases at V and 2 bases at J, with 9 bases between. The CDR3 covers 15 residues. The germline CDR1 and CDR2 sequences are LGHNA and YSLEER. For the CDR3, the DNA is TGCGCCAGCAGCCAAGATATTTATCTCACAGATACGCAGTATTTT. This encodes CASSQDIYLTDTQYF.

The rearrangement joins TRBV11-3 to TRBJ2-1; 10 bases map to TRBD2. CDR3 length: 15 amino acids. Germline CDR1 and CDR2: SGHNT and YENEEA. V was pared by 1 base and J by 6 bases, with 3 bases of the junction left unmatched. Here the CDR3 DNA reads TGTGCCAGCAGCTTAGGGTCTAGCGGGGGCAATGAGCAGTTCTTC. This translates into CASSLGSSGGNEQFF.

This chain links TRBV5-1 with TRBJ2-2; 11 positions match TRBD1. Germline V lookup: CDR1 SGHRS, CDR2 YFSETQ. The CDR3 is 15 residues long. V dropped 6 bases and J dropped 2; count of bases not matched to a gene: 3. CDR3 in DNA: TGCGCCAGCATGGACAGGGGGCTTAACACCGGGGAGCTGTTTTTT. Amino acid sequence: CASMDRGLNTGELFF.

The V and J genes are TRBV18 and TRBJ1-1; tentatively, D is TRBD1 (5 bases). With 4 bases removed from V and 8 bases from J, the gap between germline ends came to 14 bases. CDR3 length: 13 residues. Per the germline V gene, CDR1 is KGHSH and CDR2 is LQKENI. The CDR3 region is CASSLTQQGEAFF. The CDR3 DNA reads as TGTGCCAGCTCACTAACCCAGCAGGGAGAAGCTTTCTTT. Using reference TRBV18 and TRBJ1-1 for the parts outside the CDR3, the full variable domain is NAGVMQNPRHLVRRRGQEARLRCSPMKGHSHVYWYRQLPEEGLKFMVYLQKENIIDESGMPKERFSAEFPKEGPSILRIQQVVRGDSAAYFCASSLTQQGEAFFGQGTRLTVV.

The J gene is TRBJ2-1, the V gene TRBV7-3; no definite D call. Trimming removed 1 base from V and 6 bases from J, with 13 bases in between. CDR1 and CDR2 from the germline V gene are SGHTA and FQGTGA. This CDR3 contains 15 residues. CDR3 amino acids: CASSLMAARSNEQFF. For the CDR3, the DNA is TGTGCCAGCAGCTTAATGGCAGCCCGGAGCAATGAGCAGTTCTTC.

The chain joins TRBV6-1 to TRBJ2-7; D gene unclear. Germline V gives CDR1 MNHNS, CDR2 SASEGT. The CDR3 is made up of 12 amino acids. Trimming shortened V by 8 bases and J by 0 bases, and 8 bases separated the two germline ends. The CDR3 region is CASCRSSYEQYF. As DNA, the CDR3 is TGTGCCAGCTGCAGGAGCTCCTACGAGCAGTACTTC.

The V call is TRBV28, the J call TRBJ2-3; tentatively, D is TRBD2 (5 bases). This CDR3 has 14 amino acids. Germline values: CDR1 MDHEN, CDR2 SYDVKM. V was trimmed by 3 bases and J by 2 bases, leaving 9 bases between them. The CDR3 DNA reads TGTGCCAGCAGTTTCCTAGCCCCCACAGATACGCAGTATTTT. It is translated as CASSFLAPTDTQYF.

CDR3 coding DNA: TGTGCCAGCAGTCTATTAGCGGATACGCAGTATTTT. As protein: CASSLLADTQYF. This sequence joins TRBV28 and TRBJ2-3; weak D call: TRBD2 (5 bases). The CDR3 sequence is 12 residues long. Germline assignment: CDR1 MDHEN and CDR2 SYDVKM. V dropped 5 bases and J dropped 6 bases, with 9 bases sitting between them.

The CDR3 loop is CASSLMGLNTGELFF. The DNA for the CDR3 is TGTGCCAGCAGCCTCATGGGGCTCAACACCGGGGAGCTGTTTTTT. The chain is built from TRBV5-6 and TRBJ2-2; a possible D gene is TRBD1 (5 bases). The CDR3 is made up of 15 amino acids. The V gene lost 4 bases and the J gene lost 2 bases, with 12 bases spanning the gap. Germline V gene lookup returns CDR1 SGHDT and CDR2 YYEEEE.

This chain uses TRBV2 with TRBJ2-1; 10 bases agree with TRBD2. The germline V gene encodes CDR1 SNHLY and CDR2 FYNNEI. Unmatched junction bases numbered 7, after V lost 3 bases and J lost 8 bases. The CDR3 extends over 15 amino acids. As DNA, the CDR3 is TGTGCCAGCAGTGATCTAGCGGGAGAGGGGGATGAGCAGTTCTTC. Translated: CASSDLAGEGDEQFF.